This TCR beta chain was documented in a study of blood T cell repertoires in COVID-19. The length of the CDR3 is 12 residues. Trimming took off 0 bases at V and 10 bases at J, with 9 bases between the two ends. The germline V gene has CDR1 MNHEY and CDR2 SVGEGT. Here immunoSEQ multiplex PCR was the method, and the copy in TCRdb shows in-frame clones only, minus some. Altogether about 130,000 clones are present, around three quarters being singletons, with the ten largest covering about 39%. The material sequenced was peripheral blood. This clonotype originated in a man aged 35-49 years with active or convalescent COVID-19. The chain couples TRBV6-2 or TRBV6-3 to TRBJ1-2, with unresolved D. CDR3 region: CASSYSDYSYTF. CDR3 sequence (DNA): TGTGCCAGCAGTTACTCAGATTACTCCTACACCTTC.